This passage covers 5 T cell receptor beta chains from one sample sequenced in a study of identical twins. TCRdb reanalysed the 5' RACE reads using MiXCR and keeps one entry per CDR3 protein. The data show under 350,000 distinct CDR3 sequences, 7.5% to 9.5% seen once. The sample was also linked to a second study, of yellow fever vaccine responses in identical twins.

The sample was CD8+ T cells sorted from blood. These receptors came from a woman younger than 35 in good health.

This clonotype came up many times. CDR3 DNA sequence: TGTGCCAGCAGCTTCCTAAGGGACAGCCGCGTGCAGTACTTC. The encoded protein is CASSFLRDSRVQYF. The chain combines TRBV5-6 with TRBJ2-7; TRBD1 agrees at 7 bases. Germline V gene data show CDR1 as SGHDT and CDR2 as YYEEEE. This CDR3 is 14 amino acids long. The ends lost 2 bases at V and 9 bases at J; junction bases unmatched: 11.

This clonotype was recorded at least ten times. This chain links TRBV27 with TRBJ2-7; the D gene is possibly TRBD2 (7 bases). The germline gives CDR1 MNHEY, CDR2 SMNVEV (reference sequence). V was clipped by 3 bases and J by 7 bases, with 16 bases between them. The CDR3 is 14 amino acids. CDR3 amino acids: CASSLGGGYREQYF. As DNA, the CDR3 is TGTGCCAGCAGTTTGGGAGGGGGGTATCGGGAGCAGTACTTC.

This clonotype showed up many times. The rearrangement uses TRBV11-1 and TRBJ2-2; TRBD2 is a possible D gene (5 bases). V was cut by 4 bases and J by 2 bases, with 23 bases left in between. Looked up from germline, CDR1 is SGHAT and CDR2 is FQDESV (reference sequence). The CDR3 extends over 19 amino acids. The chain's CDR3 is CASSSEASLVAFNTGELFF. DNA of the CDR3: TGTGCCAGCAGCTCGGAAGCGTCACTAGTCGCTTTTAACACCGGGGAGCTGTTTTTT.

This clonotype was counted at least ten times. DNA for the CDR3: TGTGCCAGCAGCCTCCCGTTGGGGATGAACACTGAAGCTTTCTTT. It encodes CASSLPLGMNTEAFF. The V gene is TRBV7-9, the J gene TRBJ1-1; no firm D call. V lost 5 bases and J 0 bases, leaving 13 bases between the germline ends. Germline CDR1 SEHNR, CDR2 FQNEAQ (reference sequence). The length of the CDR3 is 15 residues.

This clonotype showed up just a few times. The V gene is TRBV4-1, the J gene TRBJ2-1; TRBD2 might be the D (5 bases). V was clipped by 0 bases and J by 5 bases, with 14 bases between them. The CDR3 has 16 amino acids. Germline loops: CDR1 MGHRA, CDR2 YSYEKL. CDR3 region: CASSQDKWEIHNEQFF. As DNA, the CDR3 is TGCGCCAGCAGCCAAGATAAGTGGGAGATACACAATGAGCAGTTCTTC.